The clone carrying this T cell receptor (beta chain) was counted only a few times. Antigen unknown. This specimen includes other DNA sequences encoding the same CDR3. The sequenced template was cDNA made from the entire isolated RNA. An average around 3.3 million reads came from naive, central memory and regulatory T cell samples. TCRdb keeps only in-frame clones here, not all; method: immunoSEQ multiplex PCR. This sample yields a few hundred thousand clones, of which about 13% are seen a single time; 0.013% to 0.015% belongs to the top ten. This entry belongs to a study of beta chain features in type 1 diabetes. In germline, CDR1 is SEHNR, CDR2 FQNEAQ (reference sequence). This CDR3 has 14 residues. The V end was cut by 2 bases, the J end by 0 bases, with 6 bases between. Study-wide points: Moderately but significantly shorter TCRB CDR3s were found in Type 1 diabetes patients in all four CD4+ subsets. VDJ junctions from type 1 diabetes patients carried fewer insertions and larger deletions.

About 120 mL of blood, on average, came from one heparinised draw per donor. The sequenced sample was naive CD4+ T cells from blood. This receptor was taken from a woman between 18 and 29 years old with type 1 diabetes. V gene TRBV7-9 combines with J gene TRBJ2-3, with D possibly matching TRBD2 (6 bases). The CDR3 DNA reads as TGTGCCAGCAGCTTAAGCGGGAGCACAGATACGCAGTATTTT. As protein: CASSLSGSTDTQYF.